This T cell receptor (beta chain) was found in a study of blood T cell repertoires in COVID-19 (dated by TCRdb to 2019 to 2021). For context, the study as a whole: Samples covering the acute and convalescent phases of COVID-19 were provided by collaborators in the United States, Italy and Spain. Deeply sampled blood TCRbeta repertoires from subjects exposed to, actively infected with, or recovered from COVID-19 were included in the dataset. The prospective study material was composed of cDNA or gDNA derived from T cells, B-cell-depleted T cells, or PBMCs. The repertoires were made available in a free public database intended to serve as a resource for research on the immune response to SARS-CoV-2. Where HLA class I and class II types were available, the types were taken from metadata supplied by the sample provider, not from assay-based typing. The samples were drawn from the first 160 participants of the ongoing ImmuneRACE study and from 1,254 subjects provided by 6 global collaborators. Sample metadata almost always included a de-identified subject ID, COVID-19 status, age in years and sex.

Regarding this clone: Its specific antigen is unknown. One base away there is no much larger clone; base qualities are not given.

What the work shows at the level of the full study, not this receptor alone: How much clinical and demographic metadata was included differed by source and by participant, and the metadata was provided uncurated.

The CDR3 sequence holds 16 residues, the cysteine and phenylalanine included. Solely the CDR3 DNA is kept, with 48 bases framed from the first base. CDR1 and CDR2, per the germline V gene, are MDHEN and SYDVKM. Trimming takes 3 bases from V and 5 bases from J, and the germline ends sit 18 bases apart. TCRbeta CDR3 regions were amplified from genomic DNA using the immunoSEQ Assay, a bias-controlled multiplex PCR. The published analysis was carried out like this. Within the assay, amplification of reference gene primers was used to estimate how many nucleated cells each sample contained. To quantify the absolute abundance of each unique TCRbeta CDR3 rearrangement, sequence reads were collapsed and filtered. For each sample, productive Simpson clonality was calculated as the square root of Simpson's diversity index across productive rearrangements. TCRdb carries this immuneACCESS record with in-frame sequences only. Its versions omit some clonotypes, under half of them owing to an unresolved V gene in the studies checked, with the rest unexplained. V, J and clone size reflect that table, while D and trimming were determined from the DNA. This sample holds over 120,000 clones; about nine tenths were observed only once. Of the sample, over 0.75% falls within the top ten clones.

Each collaborating institution followed its own protocols to collect whole blood in K2EDTA tubes. For TCRbeta analysis, collaborators shipped samples as frozen whole blood, isolated PBMCs, or DNA extracted from either of those sample types. The chain employs TRBV28 and TRBJ2-3, with TRBD2 perhaps the D gene, on 6 matching bases. The source of this sequence is a woman in her 50s with acute or convalescent COVID-19. Sample: peripheral blood. The nucleotide sequence is given as TGTGCCAGCAGTTTCCCCCGGAGGGCAAGAGGAGATACGCAGTATTTT. It codes for CASSFPRRARGDTQYF.